This record covers a single TCR beta chain. Clones were read by immunoSEQ multiplex PCR, and TCRdb kept only the in-frame ones, dropping some. The sample comprises approximately 150,000 clones, more than 75% of which are singletons, and under 9% rests with the top ten. These data originate in a study of blood T cell repertoires in COVID-19. Germline V gene data show CDR1 as SGHVS and CDR2 as FQNEAQ. The CDR3 spans 14 residues. With 5 bases removed from V and 4 bases from J, the gap between germline ends came to 13 bases. This TCR derives from a woman aged 45-65 years with active or convalescent COVID-19. The chain recombines TRBV7-8 with TRBJ2-3, with a weak D call TRBD1 (5 bases). The sample consisted of peripheral blood. CDR3 bases: TGTGCCAGCAGCAGGGGCAATGGAGCAGATACGCAGTATTTT. Protein product: CASSRGNGADTQYF.